Shown below are 19 T cell receptor beta chains from a single sample sequenced in a study of blood T cell repertoires in COVID-19. The data were produced by immunoSEQ multiplex PCR, yet TCRdb's version contains in-frame clones alone and is incomplete. The profile shows fewer than 90,000 clones, 75% to 90% of them singletons. The sequenced sample consisted of peripheral blood. The source is a man aged 25-40 years with acute or convalescent COVID-19.

The genes are TRBV23-1 and TRBJ1-1; D gene uncertain. TRBV23-1 carries the ORF label, with uncertain function. The V gene lost 3 bases and the J gene lost 1 base, with 15 bases spanning the gap. This CDR3 contains 16 residues. The CDR3 reads CASSHPPEPRNTEAFF. The CDR3 nucleotides are TGCGCCAGCAGTCACCCTCCTGAACCGCGGAACACTGAAGCTTTCTTT.

V and J are TRBV30 and TRBJ1-6, with TRBD1 identical over 9 bases. Germline V lookup: CDR1 GTSNPN, CDR2 SVGIG (reference sequence). The CDR3 totals 15 residues. V dropped 0 bases and J dropped 7; count of bases not matched to a gene: 4. CDR3 residues: CAWSVLDRGNSPLHF. The CDR3 coding sequence is TGTGCCTGGAGTGTACTGGACAGGGGAAATTCACCCCTCCACTTT.

The chain has TRBV30 and TRBJ1-3; D is unresolved. Per germline, CDR1 GTSNPN and CDR2 SVGIG (reference sequence). Trimming took off 0 bases at V and 0 bases at J, with 6 bases between the two ends. This CDR3 comprises 14 residues. CDR3: CAWSVEASGNTIYF. The CDR3 bases are TGTGCCTGGAGTGTAGAAGCCTCTGGAAACACCATATATTTT.

This clone has more than one count but fewer than ten. V gene TRBV11-2 combines with J gene TRBJ1-1; TRBD1 matches 8 bases. CDR3 length: 15 amino acids. The germline V gene has CDR1 SGHAT and CDR2 FQNNGV. With V trimmed by 2 bases and J by 1 base, 3 bases remained unmatched. CDR3 bases: TGTGCCAGCAGCTTATTTGGACAGGGGAACACTGAAGCTTTCTTT. Translated, it gives CASSLFGQGNTEAFF.

The chain uses TRBV6-6 and TRBJ1-5; 12 bases are shared with TRBD1. CDR3 length: 16 residues. Germline loops: CDR1 MNHNY, CDR2 SVGAGI (reference sequence). Trimming at V came to 10 bases and at J to 2 bases, leaving 9 bases not matched to a gene. The CDR3 loop reads CATCGTGGPGNQPQHF. DNA of the CDR3: TGTGCCACCTGCGGGACAGGGGGCCCTGGCAATCAGCCCCAGCATTTT.

The V and J genes are TRBV12-5 and TRBJ2-7, with TRBD1 identical over 8 bases. Trimming at V came to 1 base and at J to 3 bases, leaving 8 bases not matched to a gene. The V gene's germline CDR1 is LGHNT and CDR2 FRNRAP. This CDR3 region has 16 residues. CDR3 sequence (DNA): TGTGCTAGTGGTTTGGGAAAAAGGACAGGGAGCTACGAGCAGTACTTC. Its translation: CASGLGKRTGSYEQYF. The variable domain in full, with the rest retrieved from reference TRBV12-5 and TRBJ2-7, is DARVTQTPRHKVTEMGQEVTMRCQPILGHNTVFWYRQTMMQGLELLAYFRNRAPLDDSGMPKDRFSAEMPDATLATLKIQPSEPRDSAVYFCASGLGKRTGSYEQYFGPGTRLTVT.

The chain carries TRBV28 and TRBJ2-2; 11 nucleotides agree with TRBD2. V dropped 3 bases and J dropped 2; count of bases not matched to a gene: 5. Per the germline V gene, CDR1 is MDHEN and CDR2 is SYDVKM. The CDR3 is made up of 17 amino acids. The CDR3 DNA reads as TGTGCCAGCAGTTTTCTTCGACTAGCGGGAAACACCGGGGAGCTGTTTTTT. This sequence encodes CASSFLRLAGNTGELFF.

This chain links TRBV2 with TRBJ2-1, with TRBD2 identical over 9 bases. The CDR3 contains 14 residues. Germline V gives CDR1 SNHLY, CDR2 FYNNEI. The junction had 10 bases not matched to a gene; V was cut back by 7 bases and J by 9 bases. CDR3 coding DNA: TGTGCCAGCATTCGAAGGGGACTAGCTGCTGAGCAGTTCTTC. Its protein is CASIRRGLAAEQFF. Variable domain in full (rest from reference TRBV2 and TRBJ2-1): EPEVTQTPSHQVTQMGQEVILRCVPISNHLYFYWYRQILGQKVEFLVSFYNNEISEKSEIFDDQFSVERPDGSNFTLKIRSTKLEDSAMYFCASIRRGLAAEQFFGPGTRLTVL.

The CDR3 loop is CAWSPLAANYGYTF. CDR3 sequence (DNA): TGTGCCTGGAGTCCCCTCGCAGCTAACTATGGCTACACCTTC. The chain employs TRBV30 and TRBJ1-2; no clear D. The CDR3 has 14 amino acids. Trimming took off 2 bases at V and 0 bases at J, with 10 bases between the two ends. CDR1 is GTSNPN and CDR2 is SVGIG in the germline V gene (reference sequence).

The rearrangement joins TRBV9 to TRBJ2-2; TRBD2 matches at 13 bases. The CDR3 is 15 residues long. V trimming: 4 bases; J trimming: 9 bases; junction bases outside the gene matches: 6. Germline V CDR1 and CDR2: SGDLS, YYNGEE. CDR3 bases: TGTGCCAGCAGCCCGGGGGGACTAGCGGGACGGGAGCTGTTTTTT. Protein: CASSPGGLAGRELFF.

The J gene is TRBJ2-1, the V gene TRBV9; 8 bases are shared with TRBD2. The CDR3 has 13 amino acids. Germline lookup yields CDR1 SGDLS and CDR2 YYNGEE. The ends lost 2 bases at V and 7 bases at J; junction bases unmatched: 2. The CDR3 protein is CASSVTSGNEQFF. The CDR3 DNA follows: TGTGCCAGCAGCGTTACTAGCGGTAATGAGCAGTTCTTC.

The chain has TRBV21-1 and TRBJ2-2; TRBD1 is the table's D call and was not checked against the DNA. TRBV21-1 is an annotated pseudogene. CDR3 size: 16 residues. CDR3 residues: CARAVHRAYNTGELFF. The CDR3 DNA sequence: TGTGCCAGGGCAGTTCACAGGGCGTATAACACCGGGGAGCTGTTTTTT.

The V gene is TRBV2, the J gene TRBJ1-5; D ambiguous. The CDR3 length is 15 residues. Germline CDR1 reads SNHLY; CDR2 reads FYNNEI. Trimming removed 1 base at V and 0 bases at J, with 7 bases between. CDR3 DNA sequence: TGTGCCAGCAGTGAAGAAGAGGTTAGCAATCAGCCCCAGCATTTT. Translating gives CASSEEEVSNQPQHF.

This clone was seen more than once but under ten times. V is TRBV13 and J is TRBJ1-2; tentatively, D is TRBD1 (5 bases). The V gene lost 2 bases and the J gene lost 7 bases, with 11 bases spanning the gap. The CDR3 is 13 amino acids. Germline V gene data show CDR1 as PRHDT and CDR2 as FYEKMQ (reference sequence). Here the CDR3 DNA reads TGTGCCAGCAGCTTAAGGGGAGGTGGTGGCTACACCTTC. This translates into CASSLRGGGGYTF.

The chain couples TRBV27 to TRBJ2-1; 10 bases map to TRBD2. This CDR3 region has 15 residues. After removal of 2 bases from V and 9 bases from J, the junction contained 7 bases not matched to a gene. Germline V gives CDR1 MNHEY, CDR2 SMNVEV (reference sequence). The CDR3 DNA sequence: TGTGCCAGCAGTTTACAGCGGGAGGGCCGAGTTGAGCAGTTCTTC. This gives the protein CASSLQREGRVEQFF.

This CDR3 is CASSHLVGHTYEQYF. Written as DNA, the CDR3 is TGCGCCAGCAGCCATCTCGTGGGACATACCTACGAGCAGTACTTC. The genes are TRBV4-1 and TRBJ2-7; weak D call: TRBD1 (6 bases). This CDR3 has 15 residues. The ends were cut back, 3 bases at V and 2 bases at J, with 14 bases in the middle. The germline V gene has CDR1 MGHRA and CDR2 YSYEKL.

J is TRBJ2-1 and V is TRBV6-5; 11 bases match TRBD2. Germline trimming cut 6 bases from V and 5 bases from J; bases unmatched to any gene: 6. The CDR3 runs 15 residues. Per the germline V gene, CDR1 is MNHEY and CDR2 is SVGAGI. CDR3 loop: CASRTGTSGNNEQFF. The CDR3 DNA follows: TGTGCCAGCAGAACCGGGACTAGCGGAAACAATGAGCAGTTCTTC.

As for this clone: The junction differs from germline at one of its ends, possibly a read error. The chain employs TRBV19 and TRBJ1-5; TRBD1 matches at 7 bases. Germline V gives CDR1 LNHDA, CDR2 SQIVND (reference sequence). The CDR3 sequence is 13 residues long. CDR3 bases: TGTGCCAGTAGTAACCGACAGGGTCCAGCGATGAATTTT. Amino acid sequence: CASSNRQGPAMNF.

J is TRBJ2-7 and V is TRBV28; TRBD1 matches 7 bases. The CDR3 extends over 13 amino acids. J gave up 3 bases and V 8 bases, and 7 bases lay outside the gene matches. Germline CDR1 is MDHEN and CDR2 is SYDVKM. The CDR3 nucleotides read TGTGCCAGCTCGGACAGGCCGCGCTACGAGCAGTACTTC. Translation: CASSDRPRYEQYF.